This is a list of T cell receptor beta chains from one sample in a study of regulatory T cells. Produced via immunoSEQ multiplex PCR; TCRdb's table is partial and in-frame only. This table has roughly 15,000 clones, 80% to 95% appearing once. Specimen: CD8+ T cells sorted from blood. These receptor sequences come from a person under 30 with CD3G deficiency. Each CDR3 is given with its conserved first and last residue. A D gene is named only where the DNA matches it firmly. Some rows have no size entry. The others give once, few or many, or a class for an expanded clone.

d_call: -; cdr3_length: 15; j_call: TRBJ1-6; v_call: TRBV21-1; clone_size: -; cdr3_nt: TGTGCCAGCAGCAAAGACGGGACTGGCAATTCACCCCTCCACTTT; cdr3_aa: CASSKDGTGNSPLHF
d_call: -; cdr3_length: 13; j_call: TRBJ2-1; v_call: TRBV7-9; clone_size: -; cdr3_nt: TGTGCCAGCAGCTTAGAGTACCCTGCACAGCAGTTCTTC; cdr3_aa: CASSLEYPAQQFF
d_call: -; cdr3_length: 13; j_call: TRBJ2-3; v_call: TRBV9; clone_size: -; cdr3_nt: TGTGCCAGCAGCGTGGACTGGACAGATACGCAGTATTTT; cdr3_aa: CASSVDWTDTQYF
d_call: -; cdr3_length: 14; j_call: TRBJ2-2; v_call: TRBV15; clone_size: once; cdr3_nt: TGTGCCACCTCGACCCGGAGGGACACCGGGGAGCTGTTTTTT; cdr3_aa: CATSTRRDTGELFF
d_call: -; cdr3_length: 14; j_call: TRBJ2-7; v_call: TRBV5-1; clone_size: -; cdr3_nt: TGCGCCAGCAGCTTCAGGACCGATCCCTACGAGCAGTACTTC; cdr3_aa: CASSFRTDPYEQYF
d_call: TRBD2; cdr3_length: 15; j_call: TRBJ2-7; v_call: TRBV28; clone_size: -; cdr3_nt: TGTGCCAGCAGCGGACTAGCGGGATTAAGCTACGAGCAGTACTTC; cdr3_aa: CASSGLAGLSYEQYF
d_call: TRBD1; cdr3_length: 14; j_call: TRBJ1-4; v_call: TRBV28; clone_size: -; cdr3_nt: TGTGCCAGCAGTTTACTCGGGACAGGGAATAAACTGTTTTTT; cdr3_aa: CASSLLGTGNKLFF
d_call: -; cdr3_length: 18; j_call: TRBJ1-5; v_call: TRBV11-3; clone_size: -; cdr3_nt: TGTGCCAGCAGCCCCAGAGGGACACCTTCTTATAGCAATCAGCCCCAGCATTTT; cdr3_aa: CASSPRGTPSYSNQPQHF
d_call: TRBD1; cdr3_length: 15; j_call: TRBJ2-1; v_call: TRBV9; clone_size: -; cdr3_nt: TGTGCCAGCATCAAAGGGACAGGGCCCTACAATGAGCAGTTCTTC; cdr3_aa: CASIKGTGPYNEQFF
d_call: TRBD1; cdr3_length: 15; j_call: TRBJ2-7; v_call: TRBV28; clone_size: once; cdr3_nt: TGTGCCAGCAGTTTTATGACAGGGATCGTAAGCGAGCAGTACTTC; cdr3_aa: CASSFMTGIVSEQYF
d_call: TRBD1; cdr3_length: 14; j_call: TRBJ2-7; v_call: TRBV28; clone_size: -; cdr3_nt: TGTGCCAGCAGTTTGGACAGGGGGTATAGCGAGCAGTACTTC; cdr3_aa: CASSLDRGYSEQYF
d_call: -; cdr3_length: 14; j_call: TRBJ2-3; v_call: TRBV9; clone_size: -; cdr3_nt: TGTGCCAGCAGCGTAGGCGGATACACAGATACGCAGTATTTT; cdr3_aa: CASSVGGYTDTQYF
d_call: TRBD1; cdr3_length: 15; j_call: TRBJ1-6; v_call: TRBV28; clone_size: -; cdr3_nt: TGTGCCAGCAGCCCTGGGGGGACAGATGAATCACCCCTCCACTTT; cdr3_aa: CASSPGGTDESPLHF
d_call: -; cdr3_length: 15; j_call: TRBJ1-2; v_call: TRBV6-1; clone_size: few; cdr3_nt: TGTGCCAGCAGTGAATTCAGAACAGGGCCCCATGGCTACACCTTC; cdr3_aa: CASSEFRTGPHGYTF
d_call: -; cdr3_length: 13; j_call: TRBJ2-1; v_call: TRBV5-1; clone_size: once; cdr3_nt: TGCGCCAGCAGCGCCTCGCGGGACGGGGAGCAGTTCTTC; cdr3_aa: CASSASRDGEQFF
d_call: -; cdr3_length: 12; j_call: TRBJ1-2; v_call: TRBV27; clone_size: -; cdr3_nt: TGTGCCAGCAGGTCTGGGGCAGTTGGCTACACCTTC; cdr3_aa: CASRSGAVGYTF
d_call: -; cdr3_length: 8; j_call: TRBJ1-2; v_call: TRBV7-2; clone_size: -; cdr3_nt: TGTGCCAGCAGCTCAACAACCTTC; cdr3_aa: CASSSTTF
d_call: -; cdr3_length: 12; j_call: TRBJ2-7; v_call: TRBV5-1; clone_size: -; cdr3_nt: TGCGCCAGCAGCTTGACCGCCAAGGAGCAGTACTTC; cdr3_aa: CASSLTAKEQYF
d_call: TRBD1; cdr3_length: 15; j_call: TRBJ2-7; v_call: TRBV5-1; clone_size: -; cdr3_nt: TGCGCCAGCAGCTTGGCACAGGGGATGGTCCACGAGCAGTACTTC; cdr3_aa: CASSLAQGMVHEQYF
d_call: TRBD1; cdr3_length: 13; j_call: TRBJ2-5; v_call: TRBV7-9; clone_size: -; cdr3_nt: TGTGCCAGCAGCTTAGGACAGGGGGGGGCCCAGTACTTC; cdr3_aa: CASSLGQGGAQYF
d_call: -; cdr3_length: 13; j_call: TRBJ2-7; v_call: TRBV19; clone_size: once; cdr3_nt: TGTGCCAGTAGTCTGGGACACGGCTACGAGCAGTACTTC; cdr3_aa: CASSLGHGYEQYF
d_call: -; cdr3_length: 11; j_call: TRBJ1-2; v_call: TRBV5-4; clone_size: -; cdr3_nt: TGTGCCAGCAGCTTGGGACAGGCGGACACCTTC; cdr3_aa: CASSLGQADTF
d_call: -; cdr3_length: 15; j_call: TRBJ2-5; v_call: TRBV21-1; clone_size: -; cdr3_nt: TGTGCCAGCAGCAAAAAGGGTGGGAGGGGGTGTGACCAGTACTTC; cdr3_aa: CASSKKGGRGCDQYF
d_call: TRBD2; cdr3_length: 16; j_call: TRBJ2-1; v_call: TRBV2; clone_size: once; cdr3_nt: TGTGCCAGCACCTTAAGTCGGACTAGAAGTTCCCATGAGCAGTTCTTC; cdr3_aa: CASTLSRTRSSHEQFF
d_call: -; cdr3_length: 12; j_call: TRBJ2-7; v_call: TRBV11-2; clone_size: -; cdr3_nt: TGTGCCAGCAGCTTAGGGGGACGAGAGCAGTACTTC; cdr3_aa: CASSLGGREQYF